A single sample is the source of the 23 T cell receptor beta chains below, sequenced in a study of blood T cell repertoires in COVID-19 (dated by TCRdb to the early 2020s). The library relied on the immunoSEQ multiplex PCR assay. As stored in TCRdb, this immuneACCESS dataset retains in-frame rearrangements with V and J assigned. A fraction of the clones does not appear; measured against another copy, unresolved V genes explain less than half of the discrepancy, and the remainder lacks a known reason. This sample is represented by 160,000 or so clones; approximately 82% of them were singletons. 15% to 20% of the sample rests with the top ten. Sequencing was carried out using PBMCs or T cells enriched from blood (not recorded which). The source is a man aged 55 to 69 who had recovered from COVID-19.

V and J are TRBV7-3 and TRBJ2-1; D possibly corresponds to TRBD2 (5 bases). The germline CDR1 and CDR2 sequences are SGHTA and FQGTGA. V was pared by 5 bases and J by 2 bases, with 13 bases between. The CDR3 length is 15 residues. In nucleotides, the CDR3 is TGTGCCAGCAGCCCCCTTCGAGGGACCTACAATGAGCAGTTCTTC. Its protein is CASSPLRGTYNEQFF. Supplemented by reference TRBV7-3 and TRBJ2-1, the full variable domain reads GAGVSQTPSNKVTEKGKYVELRCDPISGHTALYWYRQSLGQGPEFLIYFQGTGAADDSGLPNDRFFAVRPEGSVSTLKIQRTERGDSAVYLCASSPLRGTYNEQFFGPGTRLTVL.

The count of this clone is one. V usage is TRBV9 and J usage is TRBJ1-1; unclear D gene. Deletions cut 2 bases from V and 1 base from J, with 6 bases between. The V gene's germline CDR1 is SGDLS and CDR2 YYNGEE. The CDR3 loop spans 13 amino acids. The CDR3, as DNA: TGTGCCAGCAGCGTCAGTGAGAACACTGAAGCTTTCTTT. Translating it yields CASSVSENTEAFF.

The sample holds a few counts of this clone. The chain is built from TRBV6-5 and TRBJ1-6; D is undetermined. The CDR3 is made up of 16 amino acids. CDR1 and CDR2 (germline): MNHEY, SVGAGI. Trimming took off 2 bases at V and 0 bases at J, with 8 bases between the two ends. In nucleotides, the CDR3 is TGTGCCAGCAGTTACATGATGAGCTCCTATAATTCACCCCTCCACTTT. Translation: CASSYMMSSYNSPLHF.

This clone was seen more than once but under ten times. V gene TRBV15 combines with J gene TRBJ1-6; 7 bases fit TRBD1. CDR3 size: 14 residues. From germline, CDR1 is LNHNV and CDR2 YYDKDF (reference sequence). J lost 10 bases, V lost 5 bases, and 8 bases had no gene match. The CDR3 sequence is CATSPDRVGSPLHF. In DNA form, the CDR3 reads TGTGCCACCAGCCCTGACAGGGTCGGGTCACCCCTCCACTTT.

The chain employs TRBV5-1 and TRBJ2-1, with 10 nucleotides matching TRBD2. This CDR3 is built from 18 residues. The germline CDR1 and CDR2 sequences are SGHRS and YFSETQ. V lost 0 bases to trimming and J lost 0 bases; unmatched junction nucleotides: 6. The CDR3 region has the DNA TGCGCCAGCAGCTTGGAAGGGGTAGCGGGGGGCTCCTACAATGAGCAGTTCTTC. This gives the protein CASSLEGVAGGSYNEQFF.

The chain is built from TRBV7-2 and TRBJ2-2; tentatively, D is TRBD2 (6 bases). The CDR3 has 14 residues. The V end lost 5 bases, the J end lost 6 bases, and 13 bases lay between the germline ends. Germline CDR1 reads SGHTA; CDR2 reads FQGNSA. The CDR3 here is CASSPRGLAGELFF. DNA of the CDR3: TGTGCCAGCAGCCCTCGGGGACTCGCCGGGGAGCTGTTTTTT.

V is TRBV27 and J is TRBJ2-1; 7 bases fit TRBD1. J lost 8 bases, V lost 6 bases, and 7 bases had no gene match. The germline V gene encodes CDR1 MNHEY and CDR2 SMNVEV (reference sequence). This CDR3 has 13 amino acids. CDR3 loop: CASSRQGRYEQFF. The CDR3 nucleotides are TGTGCCAGCAGCCGACAGGGACGGTATGAGCAGTTCTTC.

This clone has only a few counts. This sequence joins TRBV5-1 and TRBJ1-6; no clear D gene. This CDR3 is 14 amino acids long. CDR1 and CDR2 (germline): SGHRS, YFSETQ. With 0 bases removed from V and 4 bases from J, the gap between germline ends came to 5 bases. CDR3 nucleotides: TGCGCCAGCAGCTTGGGTCTGTATAATTCACCCCTCCACTTT. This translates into CASSLGLYNSPLHF.

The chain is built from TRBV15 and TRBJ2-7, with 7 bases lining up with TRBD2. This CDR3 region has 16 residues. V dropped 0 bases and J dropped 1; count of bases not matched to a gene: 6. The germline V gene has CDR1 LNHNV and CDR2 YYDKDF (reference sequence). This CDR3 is CATSRDLGGSSYEQYF. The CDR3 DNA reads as TGTGCCACCAGCAGAGATCTGGGAGGGAGTTCCTACGAGCAGTACTTC. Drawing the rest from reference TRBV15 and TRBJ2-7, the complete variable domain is DAMVIQNPRYQVTQFGKPVTLSCSQTLNHNVMYWYQQKSSQAPKLLFHYYDKDFNNEADTPDNFQSRRPNTSFCFLDIRSPGLGDTAMYLCATSRDLGGSSYEQYFGPGTRLTVT.

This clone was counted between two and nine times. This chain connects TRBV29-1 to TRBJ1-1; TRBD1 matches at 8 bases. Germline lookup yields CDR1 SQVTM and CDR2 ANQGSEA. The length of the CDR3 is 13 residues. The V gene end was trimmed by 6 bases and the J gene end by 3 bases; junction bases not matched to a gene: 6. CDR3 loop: CSVHLDRDTEAFF. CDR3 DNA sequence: TGCAGCGTCCACCTGGACAGGGACACTGAAGCTTTCTTT. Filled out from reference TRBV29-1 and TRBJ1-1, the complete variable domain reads SAVISQKPSRDICQRGTSLTIQCQVDSQVTMMFWYRQQPGQSLTLIATANQGSEATYESGFVIDKFPISRPNLTFSTLTVSNMSPEDSSIYLCSVHLDRDTEAFFGQGTRLTVV.

CDR3 residues: CASSPLPGDPGQPQHF. The CDR3 DNA reads as TGTGCCAGCTCACCACTCCCCGGGGATCCGGGTCAGCCCCAGCATTTT. The genes are TRBV18 and TRBJ1-5; D remains ambiguous. Germline assignment: CDR1 KGHSH and CDR2 LQKENI. CDR3 length: 16 residues. The germline V and J ends were trimmed by 1 base and 6 bases, with 16 bases remaining between them.

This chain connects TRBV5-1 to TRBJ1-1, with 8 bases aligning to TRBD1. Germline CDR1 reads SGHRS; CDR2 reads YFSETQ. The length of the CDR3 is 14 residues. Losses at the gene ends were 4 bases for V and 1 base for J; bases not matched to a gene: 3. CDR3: CASSRGQANTEAFF. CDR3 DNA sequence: TGCGCCAGCAGCCGGGGACAGGCGAACACTGAAGCTTTCTTT.

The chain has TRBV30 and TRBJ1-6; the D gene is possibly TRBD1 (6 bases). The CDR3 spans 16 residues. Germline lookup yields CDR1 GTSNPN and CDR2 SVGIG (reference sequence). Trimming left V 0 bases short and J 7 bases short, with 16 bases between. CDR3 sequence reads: CAWSVNGGQQNSPLHF. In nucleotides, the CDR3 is TGTGCCTGGAGTGTTAATGGCGGACAGCAAAATTCACCCCTCCACTTT.

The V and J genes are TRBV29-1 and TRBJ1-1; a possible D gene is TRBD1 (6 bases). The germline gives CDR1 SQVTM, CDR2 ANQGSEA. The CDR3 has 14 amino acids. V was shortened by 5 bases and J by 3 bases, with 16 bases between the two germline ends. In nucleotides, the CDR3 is TGCAGCGTTAGGGGGGGCGCGATAGACACTGAAGCTTTCTTT. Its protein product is CSVRGGAIDTEAFF.

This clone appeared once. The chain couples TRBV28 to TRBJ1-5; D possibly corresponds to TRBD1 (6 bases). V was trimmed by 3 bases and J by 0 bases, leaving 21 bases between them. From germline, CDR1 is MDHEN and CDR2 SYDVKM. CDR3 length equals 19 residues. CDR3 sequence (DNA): TGTGCCAGCAGTTTTTTTACAGGGCTTCGGGGCTATAGCAATCAGCCCCAGCATTTT. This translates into CASSFFTGLRGYSNQPQHF. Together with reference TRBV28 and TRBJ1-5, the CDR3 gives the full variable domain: DVKVTQSSRYLVKRTGEKVFLECVQDMDHENMFWYRQDPGLGLRLIYFSYDVKMKEKGDIPEGYSVSREKKERFSLILESASTNQTSMYLCASSFFTGLRGYSNQPQHFGDGTRLSIL.

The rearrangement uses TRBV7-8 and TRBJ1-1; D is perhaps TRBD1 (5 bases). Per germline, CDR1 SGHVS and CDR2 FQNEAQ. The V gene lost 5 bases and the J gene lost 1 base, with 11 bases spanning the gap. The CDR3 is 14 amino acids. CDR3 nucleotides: TGTGCCAGCAGCCTCATAACAGGGAACACTGAAGCTTTCTTT. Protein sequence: CASSLITGNTEAFF.

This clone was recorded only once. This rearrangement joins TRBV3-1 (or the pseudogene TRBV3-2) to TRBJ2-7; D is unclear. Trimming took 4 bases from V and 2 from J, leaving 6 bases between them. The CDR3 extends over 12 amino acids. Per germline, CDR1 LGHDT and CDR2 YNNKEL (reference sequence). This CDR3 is CASSLLPYEQYF. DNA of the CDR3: TGTGCCAGCAGCCTCCTCCCCTACGAGCAGTACTTC.

For the CDR3, the DNA is TGTGCCAGCAGCTTAGTGCCCGAGGGGACTGCAGTGTTTTTT. It translates to CASSLVPEGTAVFF. V is TRBV7-2 and J is TRBJ1-4; TRBD1 is a possible D gene (5 bases). V was shortened by 1 base and J by 15 bases, with 18 bases between the two germline ends. The CDR3 totals 14 residues. The germline CDR1 and CDR2 sequences are SGHTA and FQGNSA.

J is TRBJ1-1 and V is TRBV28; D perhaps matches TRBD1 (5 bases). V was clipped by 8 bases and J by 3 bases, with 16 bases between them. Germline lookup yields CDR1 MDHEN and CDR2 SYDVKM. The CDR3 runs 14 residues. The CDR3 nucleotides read TGTGCCAGCCCCCCTAACTGGGGGGACACTGAAGCTTTCTTT. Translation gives CASPPNWGDTEAFF. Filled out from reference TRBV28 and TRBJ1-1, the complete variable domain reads DVKVTQSSRYLVKRTGEKVFLECVQDMDHENMFWYRQDPGLGLRLIYFSYDVKMKEKGDIPEGYSVSREKKERFSLILESASTNQTSMYLCASPPNWGDTEAFFGQGTRLTVV.

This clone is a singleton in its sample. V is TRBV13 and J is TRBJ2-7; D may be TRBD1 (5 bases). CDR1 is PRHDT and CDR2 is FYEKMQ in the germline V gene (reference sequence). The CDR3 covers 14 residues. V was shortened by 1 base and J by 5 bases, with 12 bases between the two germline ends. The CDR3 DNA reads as TGTGCCAGCAGCTTAGTGGCAGGGCTGAACGAGCAGTACTTC. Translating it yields CASSLVAGLNEQYF.

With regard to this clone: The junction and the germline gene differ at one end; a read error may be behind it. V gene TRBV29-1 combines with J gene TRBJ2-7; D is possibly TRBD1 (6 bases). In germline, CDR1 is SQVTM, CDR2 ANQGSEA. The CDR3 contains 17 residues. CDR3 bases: TGCAGCGTTCAAGACCGATCACAGGGAAGGCCTTCCTACGAGCAGTACTTC. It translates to CSVQDRSQGRPSYEQYF.

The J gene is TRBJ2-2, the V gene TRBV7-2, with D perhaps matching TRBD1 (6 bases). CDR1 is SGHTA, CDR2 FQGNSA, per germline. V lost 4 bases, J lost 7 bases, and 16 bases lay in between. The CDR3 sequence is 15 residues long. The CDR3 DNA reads TGTGCCAGCAGCTACCAGGGGATATATGGCGGGGAGCTGTTTTTT. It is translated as CASSYQGIYGGELFF.

In DNA, the CDR3 is TGTGCCAGCAGTGTCAACTCAGGAGGCATCTATGGCTACACCTTC. Its translation is CASSVNSGGIYGYTF. The rearrangement joins TRBV6-4 to TRBJ1-2; the D is unclear. The V end lost 4 bases, the J end lost 4 bases, and 16 bases lay between the germline ends. Germline V gene data show CDR1 as MRHNA and CDR2 as SNTAGT. The CDR3 runs 15 residues.